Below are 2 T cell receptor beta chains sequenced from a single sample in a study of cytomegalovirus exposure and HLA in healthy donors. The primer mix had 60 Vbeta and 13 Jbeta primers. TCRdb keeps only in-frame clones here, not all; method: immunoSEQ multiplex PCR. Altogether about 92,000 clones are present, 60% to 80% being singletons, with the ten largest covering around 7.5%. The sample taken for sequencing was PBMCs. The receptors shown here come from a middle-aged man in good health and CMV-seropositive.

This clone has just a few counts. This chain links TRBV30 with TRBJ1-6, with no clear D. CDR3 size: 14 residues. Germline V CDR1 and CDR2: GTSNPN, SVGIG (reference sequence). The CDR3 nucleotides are TGTGCAGGCGCCGGGTGGACCTATAATTCACCCCTCCACTTT. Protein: CAGAGWTYNSPLHF.

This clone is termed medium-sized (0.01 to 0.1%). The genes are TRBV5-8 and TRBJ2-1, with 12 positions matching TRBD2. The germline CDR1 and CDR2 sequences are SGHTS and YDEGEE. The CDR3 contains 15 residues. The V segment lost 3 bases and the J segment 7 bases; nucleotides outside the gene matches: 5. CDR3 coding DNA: TGTGCCAGCAGCTCCCCGACTAGCGGGGGTAATGAGCAGTTCTTC. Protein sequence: CASSSPTSGGNEQFF. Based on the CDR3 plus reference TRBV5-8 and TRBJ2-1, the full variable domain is EAGVTQSPTHLIKTRGQQATLRCSPISGHTSVYWYQQALGLGLQFLLWYDEGEERNRGNFPPRFSGRQFPNYSSELNVNALELEDSALYLCASSSPTSGGNEQFFGPGTRLTVL.